Included here is one T cell receptor beta chain sequence, with context. Its antigen is as yet unknown. The CDR3 totals 14 residues. Germline-derived CDR1 and CDR2 are MNHEY and SVGEGT. The V and J ends lost 2 bases and 4 bases respectively, with 11 bases between them. This specimen comes from a study of T cell responses to AZD1222 COVID-19 vaccine. Some clones are missing from TCRdb's copy, which holds only in-frame ones; the method was immunoSEQ multiplex PCR. Of around 150,000 clones listed, around 90% are singletons. Study findings and constraints: There were mostly white British donors and more females than males, and clonal diversity was possibly underestimated. Unmutated variant regions are reportedly targeted by nearly half of spike-specific TCRs. Regions 160-218 and 743-854 dominated among vaccine-associated CD4 TCRs spanning spike.

This rearrangement joins TRBV6-2 or TRBV6-3 to TRBJ1-2, with a possible D match to TRBD1 (5 bases). This sample comprised peripheral blood, obtained on day 0 of MenACWY control vaccination. The sequence came from an adult in good health. The CDR3 protein is CASSYLGRPYGYTF. DNA for the CDR3: TGTGCCAGCAGTTACCTGGGGCGGCCCTATGGCTACACCTTC.